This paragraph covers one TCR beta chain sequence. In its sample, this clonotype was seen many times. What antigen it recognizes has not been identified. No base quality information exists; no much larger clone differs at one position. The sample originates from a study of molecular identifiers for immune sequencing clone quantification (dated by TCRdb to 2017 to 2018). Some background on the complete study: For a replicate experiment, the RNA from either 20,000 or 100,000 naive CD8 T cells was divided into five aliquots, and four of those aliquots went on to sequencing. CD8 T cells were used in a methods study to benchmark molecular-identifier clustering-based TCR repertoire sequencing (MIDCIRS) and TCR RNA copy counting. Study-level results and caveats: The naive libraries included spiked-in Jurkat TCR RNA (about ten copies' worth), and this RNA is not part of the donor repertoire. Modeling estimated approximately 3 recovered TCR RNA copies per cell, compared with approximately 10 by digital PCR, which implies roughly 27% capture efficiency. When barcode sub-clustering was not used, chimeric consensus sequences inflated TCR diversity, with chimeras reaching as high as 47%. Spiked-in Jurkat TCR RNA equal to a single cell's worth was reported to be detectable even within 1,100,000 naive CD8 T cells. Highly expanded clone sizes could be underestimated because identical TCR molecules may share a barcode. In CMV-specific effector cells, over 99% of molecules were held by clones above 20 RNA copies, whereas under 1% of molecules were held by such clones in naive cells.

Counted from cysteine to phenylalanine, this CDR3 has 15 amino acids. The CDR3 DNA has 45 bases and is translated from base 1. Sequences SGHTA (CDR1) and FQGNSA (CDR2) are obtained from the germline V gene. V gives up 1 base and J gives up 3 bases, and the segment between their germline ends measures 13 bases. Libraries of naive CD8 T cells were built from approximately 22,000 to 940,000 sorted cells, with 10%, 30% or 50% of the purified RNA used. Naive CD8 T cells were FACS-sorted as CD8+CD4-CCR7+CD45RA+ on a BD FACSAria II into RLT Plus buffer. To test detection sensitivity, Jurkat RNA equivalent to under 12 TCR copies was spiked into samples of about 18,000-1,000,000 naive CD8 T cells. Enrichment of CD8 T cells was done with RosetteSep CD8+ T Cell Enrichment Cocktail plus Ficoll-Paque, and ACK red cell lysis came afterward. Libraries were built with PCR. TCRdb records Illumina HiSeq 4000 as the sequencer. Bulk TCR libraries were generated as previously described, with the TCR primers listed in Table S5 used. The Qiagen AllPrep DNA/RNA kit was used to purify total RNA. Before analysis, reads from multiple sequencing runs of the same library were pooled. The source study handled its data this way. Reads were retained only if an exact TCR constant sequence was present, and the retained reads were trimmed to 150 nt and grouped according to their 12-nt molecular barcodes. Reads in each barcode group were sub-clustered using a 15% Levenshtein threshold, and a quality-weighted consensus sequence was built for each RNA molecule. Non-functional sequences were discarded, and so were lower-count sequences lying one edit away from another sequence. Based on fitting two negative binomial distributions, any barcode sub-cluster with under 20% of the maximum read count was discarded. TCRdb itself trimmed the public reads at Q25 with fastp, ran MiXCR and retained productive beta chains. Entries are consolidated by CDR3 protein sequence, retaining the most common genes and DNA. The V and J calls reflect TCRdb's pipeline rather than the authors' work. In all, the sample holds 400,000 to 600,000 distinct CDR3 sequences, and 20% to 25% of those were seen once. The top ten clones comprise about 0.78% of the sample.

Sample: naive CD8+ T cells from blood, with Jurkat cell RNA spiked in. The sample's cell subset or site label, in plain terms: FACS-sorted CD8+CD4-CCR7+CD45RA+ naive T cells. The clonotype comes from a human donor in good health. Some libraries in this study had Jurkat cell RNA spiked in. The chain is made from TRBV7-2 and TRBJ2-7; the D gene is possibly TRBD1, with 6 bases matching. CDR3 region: CASSLDPGANYEQYF. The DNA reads TGTGCCAGCAGCTTAGATCCAGGGGCCAACTACGAGCAGTACTTC.